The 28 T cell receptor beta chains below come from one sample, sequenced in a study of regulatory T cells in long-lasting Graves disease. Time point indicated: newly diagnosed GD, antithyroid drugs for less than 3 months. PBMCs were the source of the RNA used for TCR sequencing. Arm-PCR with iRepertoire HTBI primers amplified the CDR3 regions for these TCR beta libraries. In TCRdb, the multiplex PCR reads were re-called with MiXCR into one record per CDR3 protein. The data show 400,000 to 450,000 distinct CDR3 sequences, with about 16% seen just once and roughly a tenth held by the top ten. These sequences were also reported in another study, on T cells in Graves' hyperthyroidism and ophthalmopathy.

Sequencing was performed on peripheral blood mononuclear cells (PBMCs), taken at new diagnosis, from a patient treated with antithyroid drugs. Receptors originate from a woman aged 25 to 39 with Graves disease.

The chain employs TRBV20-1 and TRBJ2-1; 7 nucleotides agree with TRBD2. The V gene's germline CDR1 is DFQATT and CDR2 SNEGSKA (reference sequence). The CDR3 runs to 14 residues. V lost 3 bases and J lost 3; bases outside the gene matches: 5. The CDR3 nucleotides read TGCAGTGCTAGCGGGACTACCGGCTACAATGAGCAGTTCTTC. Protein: CSASGTTGYNEQFF.

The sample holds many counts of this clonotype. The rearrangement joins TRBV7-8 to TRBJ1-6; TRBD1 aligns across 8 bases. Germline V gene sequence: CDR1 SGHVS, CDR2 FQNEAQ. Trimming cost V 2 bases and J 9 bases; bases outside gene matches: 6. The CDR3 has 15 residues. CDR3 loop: CASSLFQGASSPLHF. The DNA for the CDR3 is TGTGCCAGCAGCTTATTCCAGGGGGCGTCTTCACCCCTCCACTTT.

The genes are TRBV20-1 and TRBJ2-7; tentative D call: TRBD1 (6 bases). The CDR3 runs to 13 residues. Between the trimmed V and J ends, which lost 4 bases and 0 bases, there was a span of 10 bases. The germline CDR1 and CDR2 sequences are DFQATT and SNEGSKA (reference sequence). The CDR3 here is CSAKGTHSYEQYF. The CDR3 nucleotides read TGCAGTGCTAAGGGGACACACTCCTACGAGCAGTACTTC.

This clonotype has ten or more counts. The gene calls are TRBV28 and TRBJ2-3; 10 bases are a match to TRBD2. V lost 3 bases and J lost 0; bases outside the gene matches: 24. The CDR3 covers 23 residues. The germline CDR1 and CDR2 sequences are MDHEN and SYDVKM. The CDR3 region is CASSFSGIMASGSLGASTDTQYF. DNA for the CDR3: TGTGCCAGCAGTTTTTCGGGGATCATGGCTAGCGGGAGTTTAGGGGCTAGCACAGATACGCAGTATTTT.

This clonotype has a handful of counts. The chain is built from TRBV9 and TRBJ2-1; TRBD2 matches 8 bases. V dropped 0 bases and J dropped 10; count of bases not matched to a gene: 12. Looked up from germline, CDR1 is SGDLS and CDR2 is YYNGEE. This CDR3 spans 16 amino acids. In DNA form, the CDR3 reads TGTGCCAGCAGCGTAGGCGGAGGAGCGGGAGTGCGGGAGCAGTTCTTC. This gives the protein CASSVGGGAGVREQFF. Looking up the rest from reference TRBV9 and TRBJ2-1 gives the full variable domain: DSGVTQTPKHLITATGQRVTLRCSPRSGDLSVYWYQQSLDQGLQFLIQYYNGEERAKGNILERFSAQQFPDLHSELNLSSLELGDSALYFCASSVGGGAGVREQFFGPGTRLTVL.

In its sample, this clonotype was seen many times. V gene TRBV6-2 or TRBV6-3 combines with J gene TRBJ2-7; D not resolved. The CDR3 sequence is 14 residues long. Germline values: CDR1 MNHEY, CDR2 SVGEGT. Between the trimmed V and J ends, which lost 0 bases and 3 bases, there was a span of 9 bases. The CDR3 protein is CASSYSVSVYEQYF. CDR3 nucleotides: TGTGCCAGCAGTTACTCGGTCTCCGTCTACGAGCAGTACTTC.

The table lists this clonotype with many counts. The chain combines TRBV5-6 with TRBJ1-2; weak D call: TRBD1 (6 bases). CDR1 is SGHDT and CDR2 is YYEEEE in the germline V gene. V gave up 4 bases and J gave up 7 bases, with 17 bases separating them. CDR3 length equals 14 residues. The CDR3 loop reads CASSAGAPWGGYTF. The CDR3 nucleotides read TGTGCCAGCAGCGCGGGGGCCCCGTGGGGTGGCTACACCTTC.

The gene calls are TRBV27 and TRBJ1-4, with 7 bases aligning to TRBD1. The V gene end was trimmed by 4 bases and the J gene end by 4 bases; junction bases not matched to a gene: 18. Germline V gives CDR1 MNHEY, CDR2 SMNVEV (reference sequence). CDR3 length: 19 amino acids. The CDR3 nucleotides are TGTGCCAGCAGTTCCAAGCGCTGGAGAAGGACAGGAGGTAATGAAAAACTGTTTTTT. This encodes CASSSKRWRRTGGNEKLFF.

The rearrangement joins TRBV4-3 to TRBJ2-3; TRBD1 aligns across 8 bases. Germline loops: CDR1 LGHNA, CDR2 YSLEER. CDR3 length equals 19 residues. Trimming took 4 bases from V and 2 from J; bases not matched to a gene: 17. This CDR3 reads CASSPRALTGAYFTDTQYF. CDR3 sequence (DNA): TGCGCCAGCAGCCCCCGGGCCCTGACAGGGGCCTATTTCACAGATACGCAGTATTTT.

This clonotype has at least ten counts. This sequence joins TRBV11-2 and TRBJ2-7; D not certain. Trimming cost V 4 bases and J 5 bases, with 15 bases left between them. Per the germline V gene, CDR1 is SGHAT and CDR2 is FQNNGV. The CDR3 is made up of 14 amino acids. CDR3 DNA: TGTGCCAGCAGCTCTGGGTTCGTAAGCGACGAGCAGTACTTC. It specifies CASSSGFVSDEQYF.

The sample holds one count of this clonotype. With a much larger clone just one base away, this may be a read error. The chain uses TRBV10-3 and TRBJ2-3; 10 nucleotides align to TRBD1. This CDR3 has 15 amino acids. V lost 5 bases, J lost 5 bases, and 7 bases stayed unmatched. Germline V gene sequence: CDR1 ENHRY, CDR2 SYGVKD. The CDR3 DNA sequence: TGTGCCATCAGTTACTCGGGACAGGGGCTAGATACGCAGTATTTT. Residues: CAISYSGQGLDTQYF.

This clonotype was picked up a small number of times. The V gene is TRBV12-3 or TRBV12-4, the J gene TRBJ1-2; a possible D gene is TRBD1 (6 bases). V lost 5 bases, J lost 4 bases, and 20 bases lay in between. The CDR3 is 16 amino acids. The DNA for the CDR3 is TGTGCCAGCAGTCTCCTGGGCAGGGGTCTAGGCTATGGCTACACCTTC. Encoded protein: CASSLLGRGLGYGYTF.

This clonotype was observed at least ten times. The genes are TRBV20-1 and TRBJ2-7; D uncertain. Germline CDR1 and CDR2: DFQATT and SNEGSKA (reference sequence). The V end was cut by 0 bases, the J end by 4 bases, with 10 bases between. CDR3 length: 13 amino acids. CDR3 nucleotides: TGCAGTGCTAGAGATCTGGAGCTGTACGAGCAGTACTTC. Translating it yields CSARDLELYEQYF.

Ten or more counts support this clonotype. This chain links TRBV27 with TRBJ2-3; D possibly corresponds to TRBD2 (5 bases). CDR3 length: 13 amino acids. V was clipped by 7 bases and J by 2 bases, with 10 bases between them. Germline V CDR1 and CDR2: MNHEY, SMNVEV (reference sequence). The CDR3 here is CASTTRVTDTQYF. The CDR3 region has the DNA TGTGCCAGCACTACGCGGGTCACAGATACGCAGTATTTT.

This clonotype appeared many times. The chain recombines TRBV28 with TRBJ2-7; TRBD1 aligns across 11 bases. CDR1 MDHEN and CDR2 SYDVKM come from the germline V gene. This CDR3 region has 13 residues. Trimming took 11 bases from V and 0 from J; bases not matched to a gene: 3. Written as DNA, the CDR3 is TGTGCCGCCGGGACAGGGGGCTCCTACGAGCAGTACTTC. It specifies CAAGTGGSYEQYF.

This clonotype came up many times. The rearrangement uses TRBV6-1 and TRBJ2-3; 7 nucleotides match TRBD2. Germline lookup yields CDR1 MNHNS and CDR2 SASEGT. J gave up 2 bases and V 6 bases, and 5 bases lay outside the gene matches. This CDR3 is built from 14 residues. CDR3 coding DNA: TGTGCCAGCAGCCACGGGGGGTACACAGATACGCAGTATTTT. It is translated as CASSHGGYTDTQYF.

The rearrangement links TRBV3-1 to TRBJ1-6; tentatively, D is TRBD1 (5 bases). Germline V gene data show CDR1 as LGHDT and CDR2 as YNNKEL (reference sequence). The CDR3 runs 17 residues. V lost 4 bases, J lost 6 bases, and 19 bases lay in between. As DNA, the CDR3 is TGTGCCAGCAGCCCCCTTGGGACCACGAGCCCTAATTCACCCCTCCACTTT. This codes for CASSPLGTTSPNSPLHF. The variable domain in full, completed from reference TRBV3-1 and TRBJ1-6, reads DTAVSQTPKYLVTQMGNDKSIKCEQNLGHDTMYWYKQDSKKFLKIMFSYNNKELIINETVPNRFSPKSPDKAHLNLHINSLELGDSAVYFCASSPLGTTSPNSPLHFGNGTRLTVT.

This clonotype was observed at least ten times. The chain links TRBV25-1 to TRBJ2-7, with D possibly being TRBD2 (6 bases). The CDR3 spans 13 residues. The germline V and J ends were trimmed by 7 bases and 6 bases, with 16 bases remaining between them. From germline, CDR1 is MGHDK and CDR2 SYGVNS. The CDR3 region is CASISNGGAEQYF. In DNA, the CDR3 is TGTGCCAGCATCAGCAACGGCGGGGCCGAGCAGTACTTC.

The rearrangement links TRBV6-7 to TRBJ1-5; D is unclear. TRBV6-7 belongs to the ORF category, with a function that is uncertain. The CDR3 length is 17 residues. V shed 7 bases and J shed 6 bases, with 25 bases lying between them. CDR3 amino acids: CASTALPKPTEGQPQHF. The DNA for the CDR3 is TGTGCCAGCACCGCCCTCCCGAAACCAACCGAGGGTCAGCCCCAGCATTTT.

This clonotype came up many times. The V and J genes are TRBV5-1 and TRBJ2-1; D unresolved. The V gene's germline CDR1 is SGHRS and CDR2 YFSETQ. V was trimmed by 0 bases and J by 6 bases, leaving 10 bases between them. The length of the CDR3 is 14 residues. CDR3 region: CASSLGAASNEQFF. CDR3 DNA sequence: TGCGCCAGCAGCTTGGGAGCTGCAAGCAATGAGCAGTTCTTC.

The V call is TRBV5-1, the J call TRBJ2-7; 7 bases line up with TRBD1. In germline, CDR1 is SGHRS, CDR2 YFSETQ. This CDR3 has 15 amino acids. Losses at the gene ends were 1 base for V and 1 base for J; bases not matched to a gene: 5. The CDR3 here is CASSLQGVGSYEQYF. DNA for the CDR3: TGCGCCAGCAGCTTGCAGGGGGTCGGGTCCTACGAGCAGTACTTC.

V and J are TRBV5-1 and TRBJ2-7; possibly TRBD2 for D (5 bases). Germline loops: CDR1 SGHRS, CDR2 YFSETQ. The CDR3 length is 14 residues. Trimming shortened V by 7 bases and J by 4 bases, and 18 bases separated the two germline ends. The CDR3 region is CASSEGPASYEQYF. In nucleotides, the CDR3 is TGCGCCAGCTCCGAGGGCCCAGCTTCTTACGAGCAGTACTTC.

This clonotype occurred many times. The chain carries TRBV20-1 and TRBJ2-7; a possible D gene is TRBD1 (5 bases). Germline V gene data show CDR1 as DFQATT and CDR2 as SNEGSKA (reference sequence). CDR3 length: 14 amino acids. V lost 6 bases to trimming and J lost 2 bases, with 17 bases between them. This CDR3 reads CSAPGFDGAYEQYF. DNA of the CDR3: TGCAGTGCCCCAGGGTTCGATGGGGCCTACGAGCAGTACTTC.

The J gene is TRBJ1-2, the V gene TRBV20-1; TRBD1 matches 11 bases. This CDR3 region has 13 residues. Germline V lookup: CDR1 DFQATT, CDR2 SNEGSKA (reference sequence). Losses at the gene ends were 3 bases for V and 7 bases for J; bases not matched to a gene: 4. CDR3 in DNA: TGCAGTGCTAGCCCCGGGACAGGGGGTGGCTACACCTTC. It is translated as CSASPGTGGGYTF.

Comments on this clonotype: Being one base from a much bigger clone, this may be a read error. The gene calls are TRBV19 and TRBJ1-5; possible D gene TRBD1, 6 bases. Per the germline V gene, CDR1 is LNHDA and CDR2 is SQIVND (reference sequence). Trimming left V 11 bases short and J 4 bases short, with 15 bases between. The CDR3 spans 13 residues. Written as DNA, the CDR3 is TGTGCCGGTTCAGACAGGACGAATCAGCCCCAGCATTTT. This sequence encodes CAGSDRTNQPQHF.

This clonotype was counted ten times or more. In DNA, the CDR3 is TGTGCCAGCAGCTTAACACAGGGCGACTCCTACAATGAGCAGTTCTTC. It translates to CASSLTQGDSYNEQFF. The genes are TRBV7-3 and TRBJ2-1; tentative D call: TRBD1 (6 bases). Germline V gene lookup returns CDR1 SGHTA and CDR2 FQGTGA. Trimming removed 0 bases from V and 0 bases from J, with 9 bases in between. The CDR3 length is 16 residues.

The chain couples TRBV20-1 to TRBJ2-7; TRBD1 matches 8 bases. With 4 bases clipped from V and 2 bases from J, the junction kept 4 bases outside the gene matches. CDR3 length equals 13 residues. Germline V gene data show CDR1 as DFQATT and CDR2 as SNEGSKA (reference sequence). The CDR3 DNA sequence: TGCAGTGCTATAACAGGGGGGCCCTACGAGCAGTACTTC. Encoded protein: CSAITGGPYEQYF.

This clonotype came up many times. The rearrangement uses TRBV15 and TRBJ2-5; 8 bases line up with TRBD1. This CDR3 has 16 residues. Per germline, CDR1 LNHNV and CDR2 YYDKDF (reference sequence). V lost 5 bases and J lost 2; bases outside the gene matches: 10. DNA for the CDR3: TGTGCCACCAGCGCCAGGGACAGGTGGGGGCAAGAGACCCAGTACTTC. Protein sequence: CATSARDRWGQETQYF.